Here is one T cell receptor beta chain with its context. The antigen is unknown. This sample's time point: baseline, week 1 (first vaccination visit). The treatment: pre-vaccination baseline after standard-of-care therapy. The data were taken from a study of a mutant IDH1 vaccine in newly diagnosed glioma. Findings and limits, study-wide: Pseudoprogression seemed unlinked to shifts in top peripheral T cell clonotypes.

CDR1 is MNHEY and CDR2 is SMNVEV in the germline V gene (reference sequence). V lost 5 bases and J lost 7; bases outside the gene matches: 8. The CDR3 consists of 15 residues. Profiled with immunoSEQ multiplex PCR; TCRdb holds only in-frame clones, not every one. The repertoire includes around 99,000 clones, roughly 75% of them detected once, and approximately 7.6% sits in the top ten. The TCR was taken from a man aged 35-49 years with glioma. The rearrangement uses TRBV27 and TRBJ2-3; 11 bases line up with TRBD2. Specimen: PBMCs, collected from a glioma patient treated with radiotherapy, temozolomide or both. The CDR3 here is CASSPGTSGLNTQYF. In DNA, the CDR3 is TGTGCCAGCAGTCCAGGGACTAGCGGACTAAATACGCAGTATTTT.